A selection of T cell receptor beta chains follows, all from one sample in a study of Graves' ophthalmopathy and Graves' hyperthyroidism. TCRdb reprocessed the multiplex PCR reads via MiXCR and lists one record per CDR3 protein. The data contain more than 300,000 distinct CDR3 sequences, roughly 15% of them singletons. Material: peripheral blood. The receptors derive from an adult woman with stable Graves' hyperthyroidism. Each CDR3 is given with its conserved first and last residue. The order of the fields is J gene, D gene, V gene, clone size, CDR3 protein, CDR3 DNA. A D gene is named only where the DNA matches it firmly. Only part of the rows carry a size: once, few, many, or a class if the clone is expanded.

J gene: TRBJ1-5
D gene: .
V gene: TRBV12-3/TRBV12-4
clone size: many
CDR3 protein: CASSLRVAESRNQPQHF
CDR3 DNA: TGTGCCAGCAGTTTACGGGTCGCAGAGTCGCGCAATCAGCCCCAGCATTTT

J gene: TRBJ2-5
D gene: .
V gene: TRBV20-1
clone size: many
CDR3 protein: CSARFSETQYF
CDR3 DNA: TGCAGTGCTAGATTCTCAGAGACCCAGTACTTC

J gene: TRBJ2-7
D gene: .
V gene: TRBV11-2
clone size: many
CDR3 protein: CASSKGPNSYEQYF
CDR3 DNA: TGTGCCAGCAGCAAAGGGCCAAATTCCTACGAGCAGTACTTC

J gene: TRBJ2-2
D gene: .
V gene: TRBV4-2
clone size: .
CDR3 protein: CASSQVRRDNTGELFF
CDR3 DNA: TGTGCCAGCAGCCAAGTAAGGCGGGACAACACCGGGGAGCTGTTTTTT

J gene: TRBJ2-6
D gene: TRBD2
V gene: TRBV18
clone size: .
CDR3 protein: CASSPMAGVFGANVLTF
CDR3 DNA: TGTGCCAGCTCACCAATGGCGGGAGTGTTTGGGGCCAACGTCCTGACTTTC

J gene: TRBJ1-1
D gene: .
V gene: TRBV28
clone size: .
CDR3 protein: CASSFNLGAREAFF
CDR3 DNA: TGTGCCAGCAGTTTCAATCTGGGGGCGCGGGAAGCTTTCTTT

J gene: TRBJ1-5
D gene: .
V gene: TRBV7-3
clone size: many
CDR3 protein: CASSSRWGGDQPQHF
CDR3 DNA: TGTGCCAGCAGCTCACGTTGGGGTGGGGATCAGCCCCAGCATTTT

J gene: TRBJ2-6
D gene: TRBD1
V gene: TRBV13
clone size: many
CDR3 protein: CASSEGQGGANVLTF
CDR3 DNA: TGTGCCAGCAGCGAAGGACAGGGTGGGGCCAACGTCCTGACTTTC

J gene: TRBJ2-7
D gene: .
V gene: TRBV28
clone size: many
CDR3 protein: CASAGTGLIGGYEQYF
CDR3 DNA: TGTGCCAGCGCCGGAACAGGCCTAATAGGAGGCTACGAGCAGTACTTC

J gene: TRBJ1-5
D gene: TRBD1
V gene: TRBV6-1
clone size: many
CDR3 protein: CASSAETGLSNQPQHF
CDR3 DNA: TGTGCCAGCAGTGCCGAGACAGGGTTAAGCAATCAGCCCCAGCATTTT

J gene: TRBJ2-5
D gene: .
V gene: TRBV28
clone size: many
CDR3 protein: CASSLLPRNF
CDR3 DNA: TGTGCCAGCAGTTTACTACCTCGCAACTTC

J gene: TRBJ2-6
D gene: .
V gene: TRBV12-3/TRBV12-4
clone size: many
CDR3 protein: CASHGGPGANVLTF
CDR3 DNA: TGTGCCAGTCACGGGGGGCCTGGGGCCAACGTCCTGACTTTC

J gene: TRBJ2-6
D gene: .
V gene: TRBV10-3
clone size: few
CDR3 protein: CAISEAPSGLSGANVLTF
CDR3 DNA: TGTGCCATCAGTGAAGCTCCCTCCGGCCTGTCTGGGGCCAACGTCCTGACTTTC

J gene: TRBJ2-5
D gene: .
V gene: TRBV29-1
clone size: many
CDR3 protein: CSVGSQETQYF
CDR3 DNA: TGCAGCGTTGGTAGCCAAGAGACCCAGTACTTC

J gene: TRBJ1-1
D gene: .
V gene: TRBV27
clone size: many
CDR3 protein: CASRGLVTEAFF
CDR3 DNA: TGTGCCAGCAGAGGGTTGGTCACTGAAGCTTTCTTT

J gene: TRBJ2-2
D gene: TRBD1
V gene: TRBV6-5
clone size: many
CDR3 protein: CASEGTGPHTGELFF
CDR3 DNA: TGTGCCAGCGAAGGGACAGGCCCACACACCGGGGAGCTGTTTTTT

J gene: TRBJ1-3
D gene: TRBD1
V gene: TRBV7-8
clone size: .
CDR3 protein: CASSLFVGRGFSGNTIYF
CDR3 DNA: TGTGCCAGCAGCTTATTTGTCGGCAGGGGGTTTTCTGGAAACACCATATATTTT

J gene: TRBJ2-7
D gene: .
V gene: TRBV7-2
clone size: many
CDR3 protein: CASSFSSASYEQYF
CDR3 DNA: TGTGCCAGCAGCTTCTCTAGCGCGTCCTACGAGCAGTACTTC

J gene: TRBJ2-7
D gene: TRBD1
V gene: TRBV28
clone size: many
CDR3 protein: CASITGQGSYEQYF
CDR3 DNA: TGTGCCAGCATTACAGGACAGGGTTCTTACGAGCAGTACTTC

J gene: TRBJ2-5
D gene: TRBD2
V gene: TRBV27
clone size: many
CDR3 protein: CASSPGAGGVVTQYF
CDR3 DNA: TGTGCCAGCAGCCCAGGGGCGGGAGGGGTTGTTACCCAGTACTTC

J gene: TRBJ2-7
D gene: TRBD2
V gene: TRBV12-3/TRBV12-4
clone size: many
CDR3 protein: CASRTSGSYEQYF
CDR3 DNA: TGTGCCTCCCGGACTAGCGGGAGTTACGAGCAGTACTTC

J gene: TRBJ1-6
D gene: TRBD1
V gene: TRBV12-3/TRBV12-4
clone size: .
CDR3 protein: CASRTGSDSPLHF
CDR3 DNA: TGTGCCAGCAGGACAGGGTCGGATTCACCCCTCCACTTT

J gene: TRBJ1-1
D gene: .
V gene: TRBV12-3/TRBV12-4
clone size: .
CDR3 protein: CASSHPRDNMNTEAFF
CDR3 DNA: TGTGCCAGCAGCCACCCTCGGGACAACATGAACACTGAAGCTTTCTTT

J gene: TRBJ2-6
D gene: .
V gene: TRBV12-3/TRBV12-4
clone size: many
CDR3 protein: CASSSLTIRPSGANVLTF
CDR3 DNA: TGTGCCAGCAGTTCTCTGACCATTAGACCCTCTGGGGCCAACGTCCTGACTTTC

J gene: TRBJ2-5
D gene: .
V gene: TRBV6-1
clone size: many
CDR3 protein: CASSVEIQETQYF
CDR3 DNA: TGTGCCAGCAGTGTTGAAATTCAAGAGACCCAGTACTTC

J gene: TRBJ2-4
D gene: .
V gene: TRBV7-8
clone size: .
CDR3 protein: CASSPHRDLAKNIQYF
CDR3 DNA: TGTGCCAGCAGCCCCCACCGGGACCTAGCCAAAAACATTCAGTACTTC

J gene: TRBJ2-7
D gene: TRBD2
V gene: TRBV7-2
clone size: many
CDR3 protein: CASRESLAAYEQYF
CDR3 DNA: TGTGCCAGCAGGGAGAGCCTAGCGGCCTACGAGCAGTACTTC

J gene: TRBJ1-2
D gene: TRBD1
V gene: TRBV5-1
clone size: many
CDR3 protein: CASSEGQGPTNYGYTF
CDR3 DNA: TGCGCCAGCAGCGAGGGACAGGGCCCCACTAACTATGGCTACACCTTC

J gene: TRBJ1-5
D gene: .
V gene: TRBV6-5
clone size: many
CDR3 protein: CASSFLDRPNQPQHF
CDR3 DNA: TGTGCCAGCAGTTTCCTAGACAGGCCCAATCAGCCCCAGCATTTT

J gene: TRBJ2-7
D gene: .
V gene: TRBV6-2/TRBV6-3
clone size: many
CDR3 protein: CASSYLSSPYEQYF
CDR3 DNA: TGTGCCAGCAGTTACCTGAGCAGCCCCTACGAGCAGTACTTC

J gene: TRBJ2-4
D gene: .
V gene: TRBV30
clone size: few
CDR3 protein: CAWTQGDLGLNIQYF
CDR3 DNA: TGTGCCTGGACGCAGGGAGATTTGGGTTTGAACATTCAGTACTTC

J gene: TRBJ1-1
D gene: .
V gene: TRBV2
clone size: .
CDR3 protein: CASSEAGVEAFF
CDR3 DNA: TGTGCCAGCAGTGAGGCAGGGGTCGAAGCTTTCTTT

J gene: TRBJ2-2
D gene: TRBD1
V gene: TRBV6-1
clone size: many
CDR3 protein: CASRKTGSTGELFF
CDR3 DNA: TGTGCCAGCAGGAAGACAGGGAGCACCGGGGAGCTGTTTTTT

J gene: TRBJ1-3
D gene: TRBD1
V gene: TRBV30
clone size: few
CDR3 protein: CAWGPKEGAYSGNTIYF
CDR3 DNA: TGTGCCTGGGGCCCCAAGGAGGGGGCCTATTCTGGAAACACCATATATTTT

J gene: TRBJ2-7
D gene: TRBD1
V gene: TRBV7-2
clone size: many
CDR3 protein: CASSLAYSGTGFYEQYF
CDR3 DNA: TGTGCCAGCAGCTTAGCCTATTCCGGGACAGGATTCTACGAGCAGTACTTC

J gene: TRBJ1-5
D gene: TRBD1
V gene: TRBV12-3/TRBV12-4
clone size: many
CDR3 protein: CASSRTGTQPQHF
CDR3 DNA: TGTGCCAGCAGCCGGACAGGGACCCAGCCCCAGCATTTT

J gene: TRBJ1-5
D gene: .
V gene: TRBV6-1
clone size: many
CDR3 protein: CASSEGAGRDQPQHF
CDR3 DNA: TGTGCCAGCAGCGAAGGGGCAGGGCGGGATCAGCCCCAGCATTTT

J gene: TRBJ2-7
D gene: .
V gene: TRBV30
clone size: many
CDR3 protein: CAWRYSRSTYEQYF
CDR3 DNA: TGTGCCTGGCGGTACTCCAGGTCAACCTACGAGCAGTACTTC

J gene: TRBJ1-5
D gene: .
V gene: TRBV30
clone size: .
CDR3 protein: CAWSRGNQPQHF
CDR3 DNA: TGTGCCTGGAGCCGAGGGAATCAGCCCCAGCATTTT

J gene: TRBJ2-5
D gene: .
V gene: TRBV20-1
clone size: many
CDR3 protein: CSARVPGRETQYF
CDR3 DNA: TGCAGTGCTAGGGTCCCGGGCCGGGAGACCCAGTACTTC

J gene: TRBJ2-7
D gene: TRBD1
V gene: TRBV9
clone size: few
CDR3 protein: CASSRQGMNEQYF
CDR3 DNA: TGTGCCAGCAGTCGACAGGGGATGAATGAGCAGTACTTC

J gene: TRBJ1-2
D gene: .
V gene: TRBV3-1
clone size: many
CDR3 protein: CASSPPDSAYGYTF
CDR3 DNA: TGTGCCAGCAGCCCCCCGGACAGCGCATATGGCTACACCTTC

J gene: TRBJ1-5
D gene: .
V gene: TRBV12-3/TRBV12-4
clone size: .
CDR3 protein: CASSFWTANQPQHF
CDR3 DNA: TGTGCCAGCAGTTTCTGGACAGCCAATCAGCCCCAGCATTTT

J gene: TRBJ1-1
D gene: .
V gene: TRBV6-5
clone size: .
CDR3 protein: CASSYSGAGWQNTEAFF
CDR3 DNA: TGTGCCAGCAGTTACTCGGGGGCAGGGTGGCAGAACACTGAAGCTTTCTTT

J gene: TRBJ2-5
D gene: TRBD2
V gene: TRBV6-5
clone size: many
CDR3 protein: CASSYDLAGVQTQYF
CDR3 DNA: TGTGCCAGCAGTTACGATCTGGCGGGAGTCCAGACCCAGTACTTC

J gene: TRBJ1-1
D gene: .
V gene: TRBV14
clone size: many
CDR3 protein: CASSLPRGGNTEAFF
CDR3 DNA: TGTGCCAGCAGCCTTCCCCGAGGAGGGAACACTGAAGCTTTCTTT